The 2 T cell receptor beta chains presented below share a single source sample, sequenced in a study of blood T cell repertoires in COVID-19. Using immunoSEQ multiplex PCR, the repertoire was profiled, and TCRdb retains in-frame clones only, with some absent. The sample yields about 90,000 clones, over 60% seen once. The sample consisted of peripheral blood. These receptors all stem from a man between 65 and 85 years old with acute or convalescent COVID-19.

DNA of the CDR3: TGTGCCAGCCGAGATCAGGGGAACACTGAAGCTTTCTTT. As protein: CASRDQGNTEAFF. The rearrangement links TRBV12-3 or TRBV12-4 to TRBJ1-1, with D maybe TRBD1 (5 bases). The CDR3 is 13 amino acids. V gave up 8 bases and J gave up 1 base, with 11 bases separating them.

This clone was found a few times. The V and J genes are TRBV19 and TRBJ1-5; unclear D gene. This CDR3 contains 15 residues. V dropped 0 bases and J dropped 3 bases, with 9 bases sitting between them. The germline gives CDR1 LNHDA, CDR2 SQIVND (reference sequence). The CDR3 DNA is TGTGCCAGTAGTATAGACCAGAGGCCCAATCAGCCCCAGCATTTT. This codes for CASSIDQRPNQPQHF.